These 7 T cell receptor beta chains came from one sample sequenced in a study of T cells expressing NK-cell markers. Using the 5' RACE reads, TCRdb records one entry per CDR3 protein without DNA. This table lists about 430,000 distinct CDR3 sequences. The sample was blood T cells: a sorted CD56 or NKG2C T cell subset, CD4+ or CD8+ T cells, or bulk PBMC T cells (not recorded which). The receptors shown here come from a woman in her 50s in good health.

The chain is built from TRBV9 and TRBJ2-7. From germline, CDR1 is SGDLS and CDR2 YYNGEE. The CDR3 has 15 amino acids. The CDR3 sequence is CASSVGVGAAYEQYF.

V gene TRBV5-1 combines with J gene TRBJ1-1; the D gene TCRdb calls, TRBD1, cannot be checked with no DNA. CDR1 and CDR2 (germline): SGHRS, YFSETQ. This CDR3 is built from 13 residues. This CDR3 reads CATALIRGREAFF.

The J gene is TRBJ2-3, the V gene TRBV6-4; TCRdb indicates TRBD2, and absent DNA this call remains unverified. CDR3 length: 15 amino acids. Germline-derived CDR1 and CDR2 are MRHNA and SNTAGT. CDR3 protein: CASSASGTFTDTQYF.

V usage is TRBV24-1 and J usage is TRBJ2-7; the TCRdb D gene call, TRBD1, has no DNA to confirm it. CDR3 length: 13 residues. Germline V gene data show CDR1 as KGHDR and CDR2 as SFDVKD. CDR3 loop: CATSRGRGYEQYF.

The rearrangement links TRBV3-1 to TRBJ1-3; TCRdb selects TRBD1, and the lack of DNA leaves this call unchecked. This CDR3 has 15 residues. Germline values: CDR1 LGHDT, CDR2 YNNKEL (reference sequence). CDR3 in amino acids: CASSLFEGERNTIYF.

The CDR3 region is CASSRRTSGITSYDTQYF. V is TRBV12-3 or TRBV12-4 and J is TRBJ2-3; TCRdb's D call of TRBD2 is untestable without DNA. This CDR3 is 18 amino acids long.

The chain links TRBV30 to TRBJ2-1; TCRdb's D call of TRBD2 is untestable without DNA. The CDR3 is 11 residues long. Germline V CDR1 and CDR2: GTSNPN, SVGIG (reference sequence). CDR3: CAWSASGPGFF.